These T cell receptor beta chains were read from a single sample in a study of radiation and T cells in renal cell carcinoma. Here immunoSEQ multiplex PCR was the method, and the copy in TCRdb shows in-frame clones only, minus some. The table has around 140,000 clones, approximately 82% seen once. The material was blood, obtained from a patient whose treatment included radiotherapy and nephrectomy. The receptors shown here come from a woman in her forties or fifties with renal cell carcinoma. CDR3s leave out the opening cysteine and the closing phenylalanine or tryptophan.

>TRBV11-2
ASSYTGTTAGELF
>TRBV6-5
ASSRGNEQF
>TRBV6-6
ASSYPPLVGVREQY
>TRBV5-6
ASSSTRSSYEQY
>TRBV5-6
ASSLVEGNTIY
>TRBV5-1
ASSLGQPNTEAF
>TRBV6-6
ASSYVGGVYGYT
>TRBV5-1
ASSLGGSEETQY
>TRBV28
ASSDRGRDTEAF
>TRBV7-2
ASSLDRGGNYEQY
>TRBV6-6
ASSYSPAGRQY
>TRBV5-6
ASSLGGGPSGELF
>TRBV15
ATSTGEDEKLF
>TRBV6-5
ASSIAGGSYEQY
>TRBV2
ASSEALSGRGYEQF
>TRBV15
ATSRWGGNYEQF
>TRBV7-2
ASSTEGQDTEAF
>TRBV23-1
ASSQSPSGVKDSPLH
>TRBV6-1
ATLGGGAYEQY
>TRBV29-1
SVEIGGDSYEQY
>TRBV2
ARRQGRTTGELF
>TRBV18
ASSPWTGGGNQPQH
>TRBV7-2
ASTPSLPNTGELF
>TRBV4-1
ASSQAWDPYNEQF
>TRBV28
ASSSGQGRGNQPQH
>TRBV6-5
ASSYSLRQTNTEAF
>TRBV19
ASSRTEHYGYT
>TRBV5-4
ASSSPGQISYEQY
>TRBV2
ASSKPGGSNQPQH
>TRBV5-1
ASSPGGGVNTEAF
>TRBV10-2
ASSEPGGNTEAF
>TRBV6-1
ASSGPRTAYEQY
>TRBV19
ASSILGGKQETQY
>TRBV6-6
ASSFQNTEAF
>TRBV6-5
ASSYYLNYGYT
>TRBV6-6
ASNPSYLEPYEQY
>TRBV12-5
ASGPGTGNTEAF
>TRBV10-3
AISPGTSTYEQY
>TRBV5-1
ASSLGRGMNTEAF
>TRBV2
ASSEAPSGDTQY
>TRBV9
ASSVLRANSGNTIY